Shown below are 14 T cell receptor beta chains from a single sample sequenced in a study of blood T cell repertoires in COVID-19. Repertoires were generated with immunoSEQ multiplex PCR, while TCRdb's copy carries only in-frame clones and drops some. Of around 50,000 clones in the sample, more than 75% are singletons; the top ten hold approximately 10%. The specimen sequenced was peripheral blood. All receptors derive from a man aged 45-65 years with active COVID-19.

The chain employs TRBV15 and TRBJ2-1; D unresolved. The CDR3 loop spans 14 amino acids. Trimming cost V 1 base and J 8 bases, with 12 bases left between them. Germline V gene sequence: CDR1 LNHNV, CDR2 YYDKDF (reference sequence). Here the CDR3 reads CATSRGVAFHEQFF. For the CDR3, the DNA is TGTGCCACCAGCAGAGGAGTAGCTTTCCATGAGCAGTTCTTC.

This clone was detected once. V usage is TRBV5-1 and J usage is TRBJ1-1; weak D call: TRBD1 (6 bases). V was clipped by 4 bases and J by 0 bases, with 13 bases between them. This CDR3 spans 15 amino acids. Germline V gene lookup returns CDR1 SGHRS and CDR2 YFSETQ. CDR3 region: CASSPDRDMNTEAFF. Here the CDR3 DNA reads TGCGCCAGCAGCCCGGATCGGGACATGAACACTGAAGCTTTCTTT. Full variable domain (rest looked up from reference TRBV5-1 and TRBJ1-1): KAGVTQTPRYLIKTRGQQVTLSCSPISGHRSVSWYQQTPGQGLQFLFEYFSETQRNKGNFPGRFSGRQFSNSRSEMNVSTLELGDSALYLCASSPDRDMNTEAFFGQGTRLTVV.

V usage is TRBV5-1 and J usage is TRBJ2-1; possibly TRBD1 for D (5 bases). Trimming took 5 bases from V and 3 from J, leaving 9 bases between them. The CDR3 has 13 amino acids. Germline CDR1 is SGHRS and CDR2 is YFSETQ. In nucleotides, the CDR3 is TGCGCCAGCAGGGCAGGGAACTACAATGAGCAGTTCTTC. Translation gives CASRAGNYNEQFF. The entire variable domain, with the rest obtained from reference TRBV5-1 and TRBJ2-1, is as follows: KAGVTQTPRYLIKTRGQQVTLSCSPISGHRSVSWYQQTPGQGLQFLFEYFSETQRNKGNFPGRFSGRQFSNSRSEMNVSTLELGDSALYLCASRAGNYNEQFFGPGTRLTVL.

This chain links TRBV30 with TRBJ2-1; 7 positions match TRBD2. Germline CDR1 reads GTSNPN; CDR2 reads SVGIG (reference sequence). J gave up 7 bases and V 0 bases, and 6 bases lay outside the gene matches. The CDR3 is made up of 14 amino acids. The CDR3 sequence is CAWSVGEGGNEQFF. In nucleotides, the CDR3 is TGTGCCTGGAGTGTGGGGGAGGGAGGGAATGAGCAGTTCTTC.

This chain links TRBV7-6 with TRBJ2-1; possibly TRBD1 for D (6 bases). Germline V gene lookup returns CDR1 SGHVS and CDR2 FNYEAQ. Trimming shortened V by 0 bases and J by 3 bases, and 9 bases separated the two germline ends. The CDR3 loop spans 15 amino acids. This CDR3 reads CASSLAAQGYNEQFF. CDR3 in DNA: TGTGCCAGCAGCTTAGCGGCACAGGGCTACAATGAGCAGTTCTTC.

The chain combines TRBV29-1 with TRBJ1-1; perhaps TRBD1 as D (5 bases). The CDR3 covers 13 residues. Germline lookup yields CDR1 SQVTM and CDR2 ANQGSEA. The ends were cut back, 8 bases at V and 1 base at J, with 14 bases in the middle. The CDR3 here is CSTNGGKNTEAFF. As DNA, the CDR3 is TGCAGCACAAACGGGGGGAAGAACACTGAAGCTTTCTTT.

The J gene is TRBJ1-5, the V gene TRBV19; 9 bases agree with TRBD1. V lost 5 bases, J lost 4 bases, and 6 bases stayed unmatched. Germline values: CDR1 LNHDA, CDR2 SQIVND (reference sequence). The CDR3 contains 15 residues. CDR3 loop: CASSFQTGGNQPQHF. The CDR3, as DNA: TGTGCCAGTAGTTTCCAGACAGGGGGGAATCAGCCCCAGCATTTT.

CDR3 protein: CAISEQGSYNEQFF. CDR3 DNA: TGTGCCATCAGTGAACAGGGGTCCTACAATGAGCAGTTCTTC. The gene calls are TRBV10-3 and TRBJ2-1; TRBD1 agrees at 7 bases. The CDR3 spans 14 residues. Germline lookup yields CDR1 ENHRY and CDR2 SYGVKD. V shed 3 bases and J 1 base; nucleotides not matched to a gene: 0.

This sequence joins TRBV10-2 and TRBJ1-4, with D perhaps TRBD1 (5 bases). Germline values: CDR1 WSHSY, CDR2 SAAADI. The ends were cut back, 7 bases at V and 4 bases at J, with 10 bases in the middle. The CDR3 spans 13 residues. The CDR3 is CASTSGLNEKLFF. The CDR3 DNA reads TGCGCCAGCACGTCGGGACTTAATGAAAAACTGTTTTTT.

This clone has a single count. This sequence joins TRBV7-2 and TRBJ2-5; 12 nucleotides agree with TRBD2. This CDR3 spans 16 amino acids. CDR1 and CDR2 from the germline V gene are SGHTA and FQGNSA. With 1 base clipped from V and 5 bases from J, the junction kept 5 bases outside the gene matches. Here the CDR3 reads CASSLDLAGGRETQYF. CDR3 in DNA: TGTGCCAGCAGCTTAGATCTAGCGGGGGGGCGCGAGACCCAGTACTTC. The whole variable domain, filled in from reference TRBV7-2 and TRBJ2-5, reads GAGVSQSPSNKVTEKGKDVELRCDPISGHTALYWYRQSLGQGLEFLIYFQGNSAPDKSGLPSDRFSAERTGGSVSTLTIQRTQQEDSAVYLCASSLDLAGGRETQYFGPGTRLLVL.

This clone was recorded once. This chain joins TRBV3-1 (or the pseudogene TRBV3-2) and TRBJ1-4; no clear D. Looked up from germline, CDR1 is LGHDT and CDR2 is YNNKEL (reference sequence). CDR3 length equals 18 residues. The germline V and J ends were trimmed by 0 bases and 8 bases, with 22 bases remaining between them. CDR3 nucleotides: TGTGCCAGCAGCCAAGATATCAGAGGGAGACTACGAGGAGAAAAACTGTTTTTT. Translating gives CASSQDIRGRLRGEKLFF.

The chain combines TRBV5-1 with TRBJ1-2; D gene uncertain. This CDR3 contains 13 residues. The V and J ends lost 0 bases and 5 bases respectively, with 8 bases between them. CDR1 and CDR2 from the germline V gene are SGHRS and YFSETQ. Written as DNA, the CDR3 is TGCGCCAGCAGCTTGGGGGGAGAATATGGCTACACCTTC. This sequence encodes CASSLGGEYGYTF.

The chain has TRBV4-1 and TRBJ2-7; 8 bases map to TRBD1. The CDR3 covers 16 residues. V was clipped by 1 base and J by 4 bases; unmatched bases: 9. Germline loops: CDR1 MGHRA, CDR2 YSYEKL. The CDR3 region has the DNA TGCGCCAGCAGCCAAGCTATGGGACAGGACTTTTACGAGCAGTACTTC. Protein sequence: CASSQAMGQDFYEQYF.

The sample holds a few counts of this clone. The chain combines TRBV28 with TRBJ2-2; D remains ambiguous. The ends were cut back, 5 bases at V and 5 bases at J, with 6 bases in the middle. Germline V gene sequence: CDR1 MDHEN, CDR2 SYDVKM. The CDR3 covers 12 residues. The CDR3 DNA reads as TGTGCCAGCAGTCCCCCGACCGGGGAGCTGTTTTTT. Residues: CASSPPTGELFF.